Following are 14 T cell receptor beta chains from one sample sequenced in a study of blood T cells in healthy people across ages. Alongside a J-beta primer mix, a sample-barcoded 5' primer served in a second PCR lasting about 7 to 12 cycles. MiXCR, applied by TCRdb to the 5' RACE reads, yields one record per CDR3 protein. There are some 1.5 million distinct CDR3 sequences in the sample; roughly 43% occur only once, and around 4% lies in the top ten. Sequencing was performed on blood. These receptors came from a woman aged 18-35 years in good health.

The V gene is TRBV7-9, the J gene TRBJ2-3; TRBD2 aligns across 7 bases. Germline V gene sequence: CDR1 SEHNR, CDR2 FQNEAQ (reference sequence). The CDR3 extends over 17 amino acids. With 4 bases clipped from V and 4 bases from J, the junction kept 14 bases outside the gene matches. The CDR3 DNA sequence: TGTGCCAGCAGCTCAGCGAGTTTGCGGGAGCATGCAGATACGCAGTATTTT. Amino acids: CASSSASLREHADTQYF.

The sample holds a few counts of this clonotype. The chain uses TRBV5-6 and TRBJ2-1; 8 nucleotides match TRBD2. The germline V gene encodes CDR1 SGHDT and CDR2 YYEEEE. Trimming cost V 4 bases and J 9 bases; bases outside gene matches: 9. This CDR3 spans 14 amino acids. For the CDR3, the DNA is TGTGCCAGCAGCCGGGGACTAGAGGGGAGTGAGCAGTTCTTC. Protein: CASSRGLEGSEQFF.

The chain links TRBV7-3 to TRBJ2-3; a weak D match, TRBD1 (6 bases). The CDR3 covers 15 residues. Germline V gene lookup returns CDR1 SGHTA and CDR2 FQGTGA. V lost 1 base and J lost 6, with 14 bases in between. DNA for the CDR3: TGTGCCAGCAGCTTAATTCAGGGGAATTTGGATACGCAGTATTTT. Translation gives CASSLIQGNLDTQYF.

The chain carries TRBV14 and TRBJ2-7; D uncertain. Germline V gives CDR1 SGHDN, CDR2 FVKESK. The CDR3 is made up of 13 amino acids. The V gene lost 2 bases and the J gene lost 7 bases, with 12 bases spanning the gap. CDR3 residues: CASSQSTDNEQYF. CDR3 coding DNA: TGTGCCAGCAGCCAATCGACTGACAATGAGCAGTACTTC.

This clonotype was seen more than once but under ten times. The CDR3 loop reads CASSQTGVNSPLHF. CDR3 in DNA: TGCGCCAGCAGCCAAACCGGAGTGAATTCACCCCTCCACTTT. The chain couples TRBV4-1 to TRBJ1-6; D is uncertain. The CDR3 covers 14 residues. Trimming removed 2 bases from V and 7 bases from J, with 9 bases in between. Germline values: CDR1 MGHRA, CDR2 YSYEKL.

The rearrangement links TRBV28 to TRBJ2-3; D not resolved. Trimming took off 3 bases at V and 5 bases at J, with 24 bases between the two ends. The CDR3 covers 18 residues. Per the germline V gene, CDR1 is MDHEN and CDR2 is SYDVKM. CDR3 amino acids: CASSFPLSSPKRVDTQYF. The CDR3 DNA is TGTGCCAGCAGTTTCCCCCTTTCCAGTCCAAAAAGGGTAGATACGCAGTATTTT.

This clonotype was picked up a small number of times. The chain carries TRBV9 and TRBJ1-2, with D possibly TRBD1 on 6 matching bases. The CDR3 spans 14 residues. With 0 bases removed from V and 3 bases from J, the gap between germline ends came to 9 bases. Per the germline V gene, CDR1 is SGDLS and CDR2 is YYNGEE. The CDR3 DNA reads as TGTGCCAGCAGCGTAGAGGGACATGACTATGGCTACACCTTC. Translating it yields CASSVEGHDYGYTF. Combining the CDR3 with reference TRBV9 and TRBJ1-2 gives the whole variable domain DSGVTQTPKHLITATGQRVTLRCSPRSGDLSVYWYQQSLDQGLQFLIQYYNGEERAKGNILERFSAQQFPDLHSELNLSSLELGDSALYFCASSVEGHDYGYTFGSGTRLTVV.

This clonotype was counted once. The chain combines TRBV4-3 with TRBJ1-2, with unresolved D. The germline V and J ends were trimmed by 5 bases and 2 bases, with 15 bases remaining between them. CDR1 LGHNA and CDR2 YSLEER come from the germline V gene. CDR3 length: 15 amino acids. CDR3 DNA: TGCGCCAGCAGCAAGAGACGGGTCGTCAACTATGGCTACACCTTC. Protein sequence: CASSKRRVVNYGYTF.

V gene TRBV7-9 combines with J gene TRBJ2-1; the match to TRBD2 covers 10 bases. V dropped 5 bases and J dropped 13; count of bases not matched to a gene: 14. The CDR3 sequence is 15 residues long. From germline, CDR1 is SEHNR and CDR2 FQNEAQ (reference sequence). CDR3: CASSPLAGGLETQFF. CDR3 nucleotides: TGTGCCAGCAGCCCTTTAGCGGGAGGACTAGAGACCCAGTTCTTC.

The V call is TRBV28, the J call TRBJ2-7; 9 nucleotides align to TRBD1. CDR3 length: 15 amino acids. The junction had 7 bases not matched to a gene; V was cut back by 6 bases and J by 1 base. The germline V gene encodes CDR1 MDHEN and CDR2 SYDVKM. The CDR3 nucleotides are TGTGCCAGCAGCGCACAGGGGGCGAAGTCCTACGAGCAGTACTTC. Translated, it gives CASSAQGAKSYEQYF. The full variable domain, with the rest looked up from reference TRBV28 and TRBJ2-7, is DVKVTQSSRYLVKRTGEKVFLECVQDMDHENMFWYRQDPGLGLRLIYFSYDVKMKEKGDIPEGYSVSREKKERFSLILESASTNQTSMYLCASSAQGAKSYEQYFGPGTRLTVT.

As regards this clonotype: A much more abundant neighbour one base away suggests this may be a read error. This chain uses TRBV20-1 with TRBJ1-2; D not resolved. The germline gives CDR1 DFQATT, CDR2 SNEGSKA (reference sequence). V was trimmed by 0 bases and J by 4 bases, leaving 6 bases between them. CDR3 size: 12 residues. For the CDR3, the DNA is TGCAGTGCTAGAGACCCCATCTATGGCTACACCTTC. Its protein is CSARDPIYGYTF.

The rearrangement joins TRBV18 to TRBJ2-3; no reliable D call. The CDR3 has 15 residues. Trimming left V 2 bases short and J 2 bases short, with 11 bases between. Germline CDR1 KGHSH, CDR2 LQKENI. CDR3 amino acids: CASSPLGGNTDTQYF. In DNA, the CDR3 is TGTGCCAGCTCACCATTGGGTGGTAACACAGATACGCAGTATTTT.

This clonotype was detected many times. This chain connects TRBV7-2 to TRBJ1-4, with a tentative D call TRBD1 (5 bases). Germline V gene data show CDR1 as SGHTA and CDR2 as FQGNSA. V was shortened by 2 bases and J by 7 bases, with 8 bases between the two germline ends. CDR3 length equals 13 residues. The CDR3 sequence is CASSLRRGEKLFF. In DNA, the CDR3 is TGTGCCAGCAGCTTACGGAGGGGTGAAAAACTGTTTTTT. The full variable domain, with the rest looked up from reference TRBV7-2 and TRBJ1-4, is GAGVSQSPSNKVTEKGKDVELRCDPISGHTALYWYRQSLGQGLEFLIYFQGNSAPDKSGLPSDRFSAERTGGSVSTLTIQRTQQEDSAVYLCASSLRRGEKLFFGSGTQLSVL.

Of note for this clonotype: This may be a read error: a much more frequent sequence differs by one nucleotide. The J gene is TRBJ2-3, the V gene TRBV29-1; D remains unclear. Trimming removed 4 bases from V and 2 bases from J, with 10 bases in between. The germline V gene has CDR1 SQVTM and CDR2 ANQGSEA. The CDR3 is 13 residues long. CDR3 DNA: TGCAGCGTTGGGGCGCATTTCACAGATACGCAGTATTTT. It encodes CSVGAHFTDTQYF.